The sequence of this TCR beta chain was determined in a study of blood T cell repertoires in COVID-19. Study-wide context: The United States, Italy and Spain were the sources of the acute and convalescent COVID-19 samples.

Original analysis: Amplification of reference gene primers was used by the study to estimate nucleated cell counts. TCRdb's copy holds only in-frame clones and misses some; the assay was immunoSEQ multiplex PCR. Clone size and V and J calls were adopted from that table, with D and trimming inferred from the DNA. Among about 330,000 clones listed, roughly 89% were seen once. Enrollment of patients from Seattle took place during active infection, with longitudinal follow-up. The V segment lost 4 bases and the J segment 8 bases; nucleotides outside the gene matches: 2. The germline V gene has CDR1 SGHTA and CDR2 FQGTGA. The CDR3 loop spans 14 amino acids.

What was sequenced was peripheral blood. This receptor was identified in a man between 25 and 39 years old with COVID-19, enrolled during active disease. This sequence joins TRBV7-3 and TRBJ2-1; the match to TRBD2 covers 13 bases. Written as DNA, the CDR3 is TGTGCCAGCAGCTCCGGACTAGCGGGAGATGAGCAGTTCTTC. Its protein product is CASSSGLAGDEQFF.